This record concerns one T cell receptor beta chain sequence. Only in-frame clones appear in the TCRdb table, and some are missing; sequencing was by immunoSEQ multiplex PCR. The sample comprises around 260,000 clones, just over 85% of which are singletons, and 3% rests with the top ten. The sample is drawn from a study of blood T cell repertoires in COVID-19. Trimming took off 5 bases at V and 1 base at J, with 8 bases between the two ends. There are 13 residues in the CDR3. This receptor was identified in a woman in her twenties or thirties with active or convalescent COVID-19. The chain carries TRBV12-3 or TRBV12-4 and TRBJ1-1; D remains unclear. What was sequenced was peripheral blood. The CDR3 sequence: CASSTTGNTEAFF. The CDR3 coding sequence is TGTGCCAGCAGTACGACGGGGAACACTGAAGCTTTCTTT.